This T cell receptor beta chain was recovered during a study of CD8 T cells in Susac syndrome. Random hexamers were used to reverse transcribe an amount of roughly 0.5 to 1 ug RNA. TCRdb called the immunoSEQ multiplex PCR reads again in MiXCR, with one record for every CDR3 protein. The sample records about 150,000 distinct CDR3 sequences, roughly 96% being singletons. TCR beta sequences were obtained from blood CD8+ and CD4+ T cells. V shed 9 bases and J shed 7 bases, with 15 bases lying between them. Germline assignment: CDR1 MNHEY and CDR2 SMNVEV (reference sequence). There are 13 residues in the CDR3.

The sample consisted of CD8+ T cells from PBMCs. The sequence was collected from a human donor with multiple sclerosis. The V gene is TRBV27, the J gene TRBJ2-2, with D maybe TRBD1 (5 bases). CDR3 coding DNA: TGTGCCAGTACAGGAATCTCTGGCGGGGAGCTGTTTTTT. This encodes CASTGISGGELFF.